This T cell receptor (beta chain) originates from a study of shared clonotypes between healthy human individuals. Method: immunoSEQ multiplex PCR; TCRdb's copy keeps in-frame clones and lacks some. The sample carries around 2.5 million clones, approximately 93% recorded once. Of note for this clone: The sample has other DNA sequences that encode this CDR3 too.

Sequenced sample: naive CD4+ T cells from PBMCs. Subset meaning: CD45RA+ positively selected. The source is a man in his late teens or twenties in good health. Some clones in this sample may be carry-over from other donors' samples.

The CDR3 is CASSYRQGGYEQYF. DNA for the CDR3: TGTGCCAGCAGTTACCGACAGGGGGGCTACGAGCAGTACTTC. The chain recombines TRBV27 with TRBJ2-7; 9 bases align to TRBD1. The trim removed 4 bases at V and 3 bases at J, leaving 4 bases unmatched. CDR1 and CDR2 (germline): MNHEY, SMNVEV (reference sequence). CDR3 length: 14 amino acids.